The text below deals with one TCR beta chain. The antigen is undetermined. With V trimmed by 1 base and J by 0 bases, 1 base remained unmatched. Germline V gene lookup returns CDR1 SGHTA and CDR2 FQGNSA. CDR3 length equals 16 residues. In TCRdb, the RT-PCR reads were re-called with MiXCR into one record per CDR3 protein. In the table there are 450,000 to 500,000 distinct CDR3 sequences, 9.5% to 13% of which are singletons. These data originate in a study of response to subunit inactivated influenza vaccine. Regarding the study as a whole: Only a handful of new T cells, the authors suggested, are recruited with each seasonal influenza vaccination.

The sequencing here drew on PBMCs from blood, taken roughly 47 days after vaccination. This chain connects TRBV7-2 to TRBJ2-1; 9 bases are a match to TRBD2. This sequence originates from a man aged 45-60 years who received an inactivated influenza vaccine. CDR3: CASSLGGRASYNEQFF. CDR3 bases: TGTGCCAGCAGCTTAGGCGGGAGGGCCTCCTACAATGAGCAGTTCTTC.